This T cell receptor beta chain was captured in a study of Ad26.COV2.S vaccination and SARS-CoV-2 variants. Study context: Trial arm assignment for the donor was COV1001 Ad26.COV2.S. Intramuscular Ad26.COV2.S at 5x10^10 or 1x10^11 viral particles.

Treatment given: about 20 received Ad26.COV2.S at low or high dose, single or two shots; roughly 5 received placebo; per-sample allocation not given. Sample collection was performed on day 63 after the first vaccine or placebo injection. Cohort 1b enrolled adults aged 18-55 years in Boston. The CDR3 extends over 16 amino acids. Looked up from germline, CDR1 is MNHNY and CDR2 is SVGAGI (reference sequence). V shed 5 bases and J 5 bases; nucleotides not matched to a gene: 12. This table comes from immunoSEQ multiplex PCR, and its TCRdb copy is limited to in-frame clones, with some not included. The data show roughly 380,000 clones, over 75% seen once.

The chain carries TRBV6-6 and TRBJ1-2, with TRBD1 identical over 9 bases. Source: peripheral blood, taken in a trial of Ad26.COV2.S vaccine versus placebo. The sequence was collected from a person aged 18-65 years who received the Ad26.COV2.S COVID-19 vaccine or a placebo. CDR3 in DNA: TGTGCCAGCAGTCGGGACAGGGTGGATATTGGATATGGCTACACCTTC. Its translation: CASSRDRVDIGYGYTF.